Described below is a single T cell receptor (beta chain) sequence and its context. Its antigen is not yet known. Nothing much larger sits one base from this clone, and base qualities are not available. The data are from a study of spatial heterogeneity in lung cancer (dated by TCRdb to between 2018 and 2021). Context from the whole study: More beta-chain than alpha-chain transcripts were consistently detected, likely reflecting higher beta-chain transcript abundance. In the raw uncorrected reads, each unique combination of TCR and UMI appeared more than ten times on average. In non-small cell lung cancer, the study quantitatively compared TCR alpha and beta repertoires across several tumor regions, matched nontumor lung, and blood. Nonsynonymous mutation counts, determined by whole-exome sequencing of tumor tissue, were related to features of the TCR repertoire. At surgery, hundreds of tumor regions, around 68 matched nontumor lung samples and more than 55 PBMC samples were TCR-sequenced for both alpha and beta chains.

The method behind the library was 5' RACE. Sequencing was carried out with a NextSeq 500. To allow correction of PCR and sequencing errors, the TCR library protocol tagged every TCR cDNA molecule with a unique molecular identifier. In the source study's methods: Decombinator tools were used for TCR identification, UMI-based error correction and CDR3 extraction. TCRs above a frequency of 2 per 1,000, corresponding to the top 1% of the tumor frequency distribution, were defined as expanded. Renyi diversity was computed with the R vegan package after each repertoire had been subsampled 100 times to 5,000 TCRs. CDR3 similarity networks were constructed using string-kernel similarity of amino acid triplets, with links drawn between CDR3s whose pairwise similarity was above 0.82. TCRdb trimmed public reads at Q25 via fastp, called clones via MiXCR and kept in-frame beta chains. Merged by CDR3 protein, the rows form single entries marked with the most common genes and DNA. Clone size and V and J calls follow TCRdb, not the original study. This sample holds around 63,000 distinct CDR3 sequences; about 5.9% were observed only once. Roughly 14% of the sample is taken by the ten largest.

The CDR3 runs 16 amino acids, cysteine and phenylalanine included. The DNA shown is the 48-base CDR3, in frame from base 1. The junction shows trimming of 5 bases on V and 1 base on J, plus 14 bases between the germline ends. As encoded in the germline V gene, CDR1 is MRHNA while CDR2 is SNTAGT. The sample's time point label, in plain terms: sample taken at primary tumor resection. Donors were around 69 patients with early-stage, untreated non-small cell lung cancer from the lung TRACERx cohort. Without any cell sorting, TCR sequencing was performed on whole RNA extracted either from tumor and nontumor lung tissue or from cryopreserved PBMC samples. Patients were selected for TCR sequencing only if sufficient RNA was available from at least two tumor regions. What the authors observed across the whole study: Ubiquitous expanded tumor TCRs were found in blood more often at tumor resection than at routine follow-up. Confirming at a functional level the hypothesis that regional TCRs recognize regional mutations was considered to require additional single-cell paired TCR alpha and beta sequencing.

Sample: PBMCs, taken at surgery. Recombination connected TRBV6-4 to TRBJ2-2, with a tentative D gene TRBD2 over 6 matching bases. The receptor was derived from a female donor with early-stage non-small cell lung cancer. The CDR3 protein: CASSLSGPLNTGELFF. The DNA reads TGTGCCAGCAGTCTTAGCGGCCCCTTGAACACCGGGGAGCTGTTTTTT.